The TCR beta chain under discussion was sequenced for a study of blood T cell repertoires in COVID-19. The CDR3 has 15 residues. Trimming removed 4 bases from V and 3 bases from J; junction bases left unmatched: 6. Germline V gives CDR1 SEHNR, CDR2 FQNEAQ (reference sequence). The data were produced by immunoSEQ multiplex PCR, yet TCRdb's version contains in-frame clones alone and is incomplete. This sample has over 350,000 clones, with roughly 90% found just once. The clonotype was recovered from a woman under 40 with acute or convalescent COVID-19. The specimen was peripheral blood. V is TRBV7-9 and J is TRBJ1-1, with TRBD1 identical over 9 bases. CDR3 residues: CASSSQGAWDTEAFF. In nucleotides, the CDR3 is TGTGCCAGCAGCTCACAGGGGGCGTGGGACACTGAAGCTTTCTTT.